This TCR beta chain was obtained from a study of cytomegalovirus exposure and HLA in healthy donors. Broader study findings: Common viral pathogens seemed to be connected with several of the most significant clusters, according to a later analysis.

All the people who gave samples were healthy bone marrow donors. The PCR used 60 Vbeta and 13 Jbeta primers. Authors' methods: The authors later counted about 80 million unique TCR beta chains, some 10 million of them shared. Data came from immunoSEQ multiplex PCR; TCRdb stores just in-frame clones and leaves some out. V, J and clone size derive from that table, while D and trimming were established from the DNA sequence. The sample records 150,000 to 200,000 clones, around 88% being singletons. To note about this clone: The antigen is undetermined.

The TCR sequence derives from a woman between 25 and 40 years old in good health and CMV-seronegative. What was sequenced was PBMCs.

The CDR3 bases are TGCAGCGTTGAAGCCGGGACAGGGGGCAGGACCGGGGAGCTGTTTTTT. It yields the protein CSVEAGTGGRTGELFF. The chain carries TRBV29-1 and TRBJ2-2, with 12 nucleotides matching TRBD1. This CDR3 is 16 amino acids long. The germline V gene encodes CDR1 SQVTM and CDR2 ANQGSEA. With V trimmed by 1 base and J by 5 bases, 5 bases remained unmatched.